The clone carrying this TCR beta chain was counted ten times or more. Its target is unknown. The data derive from a study of regulatory T cells in long-lasting Graves disease. Time point here: persistent/refractory GD, antithyroid drugs over 5 years with positive TRAb. Researchers made the TCR library from RNA that was extracted from PBMCs. Through Arm-PCR of CDR3 regions and iRepertoire HTBI primers, TCR beta libraries were built. TCRdb re-called the multiplex PCR reads with MiXCR, one entry per CDR3 protein. The profile shows around 500,000 distinct CDR3 sequences, roughly 20% of them singletons. V shed 5 bases and J 3 bases; nucleotides not matched to a gene: 7. The V gene's germline CDR1 is SGHRS and CDR2 YFSETQ. This CDR3 region has 15 residues. The study, taken as a whole, reports: With a small sample size, accuracy may have been reduced.

The clonotype originates from a female donor with Graves disease. This sample comprised peripheral blood mononuclear cells (PBMCs), obtained when the disease was refractory, from a patient treated with antithyroid drugs. V and J are TRBV5-1 and TRBJ1-4; 7 bases line up with TRBD1. The CDR3 nucleotides read TGCGCCAGCAGGCAGTCGGGACAGCCTAATGAAAAACTGTTTTTT. This translates into CASRQSGQPNEKLFF.